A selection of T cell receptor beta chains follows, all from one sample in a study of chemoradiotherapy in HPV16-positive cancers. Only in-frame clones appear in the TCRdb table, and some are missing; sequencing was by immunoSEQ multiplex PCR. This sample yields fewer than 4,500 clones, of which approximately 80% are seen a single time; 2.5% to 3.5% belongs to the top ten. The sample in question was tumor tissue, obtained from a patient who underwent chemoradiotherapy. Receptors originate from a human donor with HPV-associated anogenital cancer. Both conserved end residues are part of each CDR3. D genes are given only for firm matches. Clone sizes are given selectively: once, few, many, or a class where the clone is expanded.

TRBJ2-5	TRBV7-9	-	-	TGTGCCAGCAGCTTAGCGCTAGGGCTCCAAGAGACCCAGTACTTC	CASSLALGLQETQYF
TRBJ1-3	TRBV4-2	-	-	TGTGCCAGCAGCCACCCGCTACAGGGCGGTGGAAACACCATATATTTT	CASSHPLQGGGNTIYF
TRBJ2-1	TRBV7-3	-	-	TGTGCCAGCAGCCGAGGCCCGAGGGGTTACAATGAGCAGTTCTTC	CASSRGPRGYNEQFF
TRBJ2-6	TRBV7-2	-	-	TGTGCCAGCAGCTTAGCGGCCTCTGGGGCCAACGTCCTGACTTTC	CASSLAASGANVLTF
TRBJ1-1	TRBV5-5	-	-	TGTGCCAGCAGCTTGGTGACAGGTGACACTGAAGCTTTCTTT	CASSLVTGDTEAFF
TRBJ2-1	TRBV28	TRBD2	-	TGTGCCAGCAGCCCACCGGGGGGGCAGAGCTCCTACAATGAGCAGTTCTTC	CASSPPGGQSSYNEQFF
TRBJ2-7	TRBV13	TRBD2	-	TGTGCCAGCAGCTTAGTTGAGCGGGGCGCATTCAAGTCCTACGAGCAGTACTTC	CASSLVERGAFKSYEQYF
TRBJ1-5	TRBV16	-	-	TGTGCCAGCAGCCAATCGTACAGCCGCAATCAGCCCCAGCATTTT	CASSQSYSRNQPQHF
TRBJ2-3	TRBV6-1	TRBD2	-	TGTGCCAGCAGCTGGACTAGCGGGAGCGACGCGCAGTATTTT	CASSWTSGSDAQYF
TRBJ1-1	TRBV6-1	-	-	TGTGCCAGCTTGACGCCCACTCGGACTGAAGCTTTCTTT	CASLTPTRTEAFF
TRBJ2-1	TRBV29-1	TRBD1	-	TGCAGCGTTCTCGGGGGGACAGGGAATGAGCAGTTCTTC	CSVLGGTGNEQFF
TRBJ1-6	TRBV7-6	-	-	TGTGCCAGCAGCTTATTTAGGGAGGGGAATAATTCACCCCTCCACTTT	CASSLFREGNNSPLHF
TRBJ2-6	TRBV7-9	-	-	TGTGCCAGCACTTTCTGGGTTTCTGGGGCCAACGTCCTGACTTTC	CASTFWVSGANVLTF
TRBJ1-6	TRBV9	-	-	TGTGCCAGCAGCGGGGACGGAGGATATAATTCACCCCTCCACTTT	CASSGDGGYNSPLHF
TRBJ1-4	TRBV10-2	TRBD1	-	TGCGCCAGCCGCGGACAGGGGCCTGAAAAACTGTTTTTT	CASRGQGPEKLFF
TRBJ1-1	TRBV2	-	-	TGTGCCAGCAGTGAATTGGGAAGAACGGGGGGCCTCCTTGAAGCTTTCTTT	CASSELGRTGGLLEAFF
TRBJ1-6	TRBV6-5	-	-	TGTGCCAGCTTCCGGGGCTGGGATTCACCCCTCCACTTT	CASFRGWDSPLHF
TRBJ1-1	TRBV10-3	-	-	TGTGCCATCAGACAGGAGACTGAAGCTTTCTTT	CAIRQETEAFF
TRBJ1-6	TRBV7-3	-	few	TGTGCCAGCAGCTCGGACGGTTATAATTCACCCCTCCACTTT	CASSSDGYNSPLHF
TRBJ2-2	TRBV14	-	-	TGTGCCAGCAGCCGAGGCTTGGGACGGGCGGGCACCGGGGAGCTGTTTTTT	CASSRGLGRAGTGELFF
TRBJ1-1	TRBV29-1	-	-	TGCAGCGTTGACGGCGAGAACAGAAAGAACACTGAAGCTTTCTTT	CSVDGENRKNTEAFF
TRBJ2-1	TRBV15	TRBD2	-	TGTGCCACCAGCAGAGGTAGACTAGCGGGGGACTCCTACAATGAGCAGTTCTTC	CATSRGRLAGDSYNEQFF
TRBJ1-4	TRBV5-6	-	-	TGTGCCAGCAGCTTCAGATACAATGAAAAACTGTTTTTT	CASSFRYNEKLFF
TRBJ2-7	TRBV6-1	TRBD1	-	TGTGCCAGCACCAGGGACAGGGGGACCCTCTACGAGCAGTACTTC	CASTRDRGTLYEQYF
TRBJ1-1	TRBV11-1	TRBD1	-	TGTGCCAGCAGCCCCGACAGGGAGACTGAAGCTTTCTTT	CASSPDRETEAFF
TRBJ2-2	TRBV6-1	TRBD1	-	TGTGCCAGCAGGGAGCCGGGACAGGGTATCGGGGAGCTGTTTTTT	CASREPGQGIGELFF
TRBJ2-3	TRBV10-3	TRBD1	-	TGTGCCATCAGTGAGTCGATGGCGACCCGAGGGGGCACGGATACGCAGTATTTT	CAISESMATRGGTDTQYF
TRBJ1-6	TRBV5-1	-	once	TGCGCCAGCAGCTTAAACAGTGACTCCTATAATTCACCCCTCCACTTT	CASSLNSDSYNSPLHF
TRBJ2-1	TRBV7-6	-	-	TGTGCCAGCAGCTTAGACCTAGGGTTTGGGGTGGAGCAGTTCTTC	CASSLDLGFGVEQFF
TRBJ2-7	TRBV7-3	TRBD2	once	TGTGCCAGCAGCTGGGGAGGACCACTCCTGGGGAGCGGGAGGTCTGACGAGCAGTACTTC	CASSWGGPLLGSGRSDEQYF
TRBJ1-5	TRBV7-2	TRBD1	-	TGTGCCAGCAGCTTAGTGGGACAGGGTGCGAGCAATCAGCCCCAGCATTTT	CASSLVGQGASNQPQHF
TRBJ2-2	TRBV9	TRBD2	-	TGTGCCAGCAGCTCCCCGGGGGGCACCGGGGAGCTGTTTTTT	CASSSPGGTGELFF